Given below is one T cell receptor beta chain in context. These data belong to a study of control samples from healthy donors and cancer patients. The V end was cut by 4 bases, the J end by 4 bases, with 16 bases between. Per the germline V gene, CDR1 is SEHNR and CDR2 is FQNEAQ (reference sequence). CDR3 length: 15 amino acids. Method: immunoSEQ multiplex PCR; TCRdb's copy keeps in-frame clones and lacks some. The sample holds tens of thousands of clones, approximately 89% seen once. The clonotype comes from a man aged 50 to 60 in good health. Sequencing used blood. The genes are TRBV7-9 and TRBJ1-2, with a weak D call TRBD1 (6 bases). The CDR3: CASSSDGGDTYGYTF. CDR3 bases: TGTGCCAGCAGCTCCGACGGGGGGGACACCTATGGCTACACCTTC.